The TCR beta chain under discussion was sequenced for a study of T cells in Graves' hyperthyroidism and ophthalmopathy. Study-wide background: Peripheral blood was secured at the point of initial diagnosis, before any treatment. Findings and limits, study-wide: Using 13 V-J features, a model discriminated ophthalmopathy from stable hyperthyroidism.

CDR3 length: 16 amino acids. The ends were cut back, 5 bases at V and 8 bases at J, with 21 bases in the middle. The V gene's germline CDR1 is SGHTA and CDR2 FQGTGA. Among ophthalmopathy patients, the Clinical Activity Score reached at least 3, the NOSPECS grade reached at least 4, and duration remained under 3 months. Clinical symptoms, serum thyroxine, TRAb, thyroid ultrasound and orbital computed tomography established diagnosis. Using RNA transcripts as the source, TCR beta CDR3 regions were amplified. HTBI primers drove first-round RT-PCR of the TCR CDR3. From the multiplex PCR reads, TCRdb called clonotypes with MiXCR, one entry per CDR3 protein. The data contain 560,000 or so distinct CDR3 sequences, just under 20% of them seen just once; the ten biggest clones take up roughly 50%. To note about this clonotype: What it binds is not known.

Sequencing was done on a sample of blood. This clonotype originated in a man in his forties or fifties with Graves' ophthalmopathy. The chain has TRBV7-3 and TRBJ2-2; D is possibly TRBD1 or TRBD2 (5 bases each). This CDR3 is CASSPQMRGPGGELFF. CDR3 DNA sequence: TGTGCCAGCAGCCCTCAGATGAGGGGACCGGGAGGGGAGCTGTTTTTT.